Listed below are T cell receptor beta chains from one sample, sequenced in a study of PD-1 blockade in mismatch repair-deficient tumors. Here immunoSEQ multiplex PCR was the method, and the copy in TCRdb shows in-frame clones only, minus some. This table has just under 65,000 clones, around 89% appearing once. This material consisted of peripheral blood, taken 52 weeks after starting pembrolizumab. These TCRs come from an adult with mismatch repair-deficient cancer. CDR3s include the opening cysteine and the closing phenylalanine or tryptophan. Fields, in order: J gene, D gene, clone size, V gene, CDR3 length, CDR3 protein, CDR3 DNA. The D gene is left open where the match is weak. The listing skips clone size in some rows; elsewhere it reads once, few, many or a size class.

TRBJ1-2,TRBD1,-,TRBV4-3,16,CASSQDWTGGNYGYTF,TGCGCCAGCAGCCAAGATTGGACAGGGGGCAACTATGGCTACACCTTC
TRBJ2-5,-,once,TRBV13,11,CASSLDETQYF,TGTGCCAGCAGCTTGGACGAGACCCAGTACTTC
TRBJ2-1,-,once,TRBV15,13,CATSESRYNEQFF,TGTGCCACCAGCGAGAGTAGGTACAATGAGCAGTTCTTC
TRBJ2-5,TRBD2,-,TRBV30,19,CARSTTSWTSGSLQETQYF,TGTGCCCGATCGACGACCTCTTGGACTAGCGGGAGCCTCCAAGAGACCCAGTACTTC
TRBJ2-7,-,once,TRBV20-1,11,CSALLVAEQYF,TGCAGTGCTTTACTAGTTGCCGAGCAGTACTTC
TRBJ1-1,-,-,TRBV6-6,13,CASSYSLVSEAFF,TGTGCCAGCAGTTACTCCCTCGTGAGTGAAGCTTTCTTT
TRBJ2-7,TRBD1,-,TRBV29-1,12,CSVGDRGYEQYF,TGCAGCGTTGGGGACAGGGGCTACGAGCAGTACTTC
TRBJ2-6,TRBD1,-,TRBV18,18,CASSPRGTGPSGANVLTF,TGTGCCAGCTCACCTAGGGGGACAGGGCCATCTGGGGCCAACGTCCTGACTTTC
TRBJ2-1,TRBD1,-,TRBV7-9,16,CASSTLGQGARNEQFF,TGTGCCAGCAGCACCCTAGGACAGGGGGCGCGTAATGAGCAGTTCTTC
TRBJ2-6,TRBD1,-,TRBV4-3,16,CASSQEGQGGANVLTF,TGCGCCAGCAGCCAAGAGGGACAGGGGGGGGCCAACGTCCTGACTTTC
TRBJ2-5,TRBD2,-,TRBV6-1,15,CASTFQQRGQETQYF,TGTGCCAGCACTTTTCAACAGCGGGGACAAGAGACCCAGTACTTC
TRBJ1-5,-,-,TRBV4-3,15,CASSQGLGSNQPQHF,TGCGCCAGCAGCCAAGGATTGGGGAGCAATCAGCCCCAGCATTTT
TRBJ1-1,-,-,TRBV28,15,CASSLISGMNTEAFF,TGTGCCAGCAGTTTAATATCAGGGATGAACACTGAAGCTTTCTTT
TRBJ2-7,-,-,TRBV13,19,CASSLVGLQDRRSSYEQYF,TGTGCCAGCAGCTTAGTGGGGCTTCAGGACAGACGGAGCTCCTACGAGCAGTACTTC
TRBJ2-7,-,-,TRBV15,15,CATSRGELTGIEQYF,TGTGCCACCAGCAGAGGCGAATTGACAGGCATCGAGCAGTACTTC
TRBJ2-6,TRBD2,-,TRBV2,15,CASTREGSGANVLTF,TGTGCCAGCACTAGGGAGGGCTCTGGGGCCAACGTCCTGACTTTC
TRBJ2-7,-,-,TRBV29-1,13,CSVGTILPYEQYF,TGCAGCGTTGGGACTATACTTCCCTACGAGCAGTACTTC
TRBJ2-7,-,few,TRBV7-9,12,CASSPTGREQYF,TGTGCCAGCAGCCCAACAGGGAGGGAGCAGTACTTC
TRBJ2-7,TRBD1,-,TRBV25-1,15,CASSDRGPPEREQYF,TGTGCCAGCAGCGACAGGGGCCCCCCGGAGAGGGAGCAGTACTTC
TRBJ2-7,-,-,TRBV11-3,15,CASSSREGLYYEQYF,TGTGCCAGCAGCTCCCGAGAAGGGCTTTACTACGAGCAGTACTTC
TRBJ2-1,-,-,TRBV7-2,12,CASSAQLDEQFF,TGTGCCAGCAGCGCACAACTCGATGAGCAGTTCTTC
TRBJ1-4,-,-,TRBV13,13,CASSPYGVGKLFF,TGTGCCAGCAGCCCATACGGGGTTGGAAAACTGTTTTTT
TRBJ2-3,-,-,TRBV4-1,15,CASSQALRSTDTQYF,TGCGCCAGCAGCCAAGCCCTCCGCAGCACAGATACGCAGTATTTT
TRBJ2-7,TRBD1,-,TRBV19,15,CASSTTGGSAYEQYF,TGTGCCAGTAGTACGACAGGGGGCTCAGCCTACGAGCAGTACTTC
TRBJ2-7,-,-,TRBV29-1,14,CSVRSGIVGHEQYF,TGCAGCGTTCGCTCCGGGATTGTAGGACACGAGCAGTACTTC
TRBJ2-7,-,-,TRBV29-1,13,CSFQAGDRYEQYF,TGCAGCTTTCAGGCAGGGGACCGCTACGAGCAGTACTTC
TRBJ2-1,-,-,TRBV10-2,14,CASTGDFSHNEQFF,TGCGCCAGCACCGGGGACTTCTCTCACAATGAGCAGTTCTTC
TRBJ2-1,-,-,TRBV19,13,CASGTASYNEQFF,TGTGCCAGTGGGACCGCGTCCTACAATGAGCAGTTCTTC
TRBJ2-2,-,few,TRBV10-1,12,CASSKLDGELFF,TGCGCCAGCAGTAAACTCGACGGGGAGCTGTTTTTT
TRBJ1-1,-,-,TRBV14,14,CASSPPTAYTEAFF,TGTGCCAGCAGCCCACCCACAGCCTACACTGAAGCTTTCTTT
TRBJ2-5,TRBD2,once,TRBV7-6,15,CASSSNSGTFETQYF,TGTGCCAGCAGCTCCAATAGCGGGACATTTGAGACCCAGTACTTC
TRBJ2-7,TRBD2,-,TRBV5-6,15,CASSLALAGIYEQYF,TGTGCCAGCAGCTTGGCCCTAGCGGGAATTTACGAGCAGTACTTC
TRBJ2-7,TRBD1,few,TRBV5-1,14,CASSEDRVRYEQYF,TGCGCCAGCAGCGAAGACAGGGTGCGCTACGAGCAGTACTTC